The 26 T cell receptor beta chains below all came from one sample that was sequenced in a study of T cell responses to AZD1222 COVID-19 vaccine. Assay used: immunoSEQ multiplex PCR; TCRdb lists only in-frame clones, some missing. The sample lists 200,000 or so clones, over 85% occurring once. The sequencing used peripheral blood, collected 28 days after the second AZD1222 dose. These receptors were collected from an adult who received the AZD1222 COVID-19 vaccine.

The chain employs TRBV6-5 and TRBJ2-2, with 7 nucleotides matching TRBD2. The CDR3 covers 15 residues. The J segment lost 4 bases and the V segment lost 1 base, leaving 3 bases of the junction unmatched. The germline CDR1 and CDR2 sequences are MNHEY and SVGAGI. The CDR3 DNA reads TGTGCCAGCAGTTACTACGGGGGGAGCACCGGGGAGCTGTTTTTT. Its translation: CASSYYGGSTGELFF.

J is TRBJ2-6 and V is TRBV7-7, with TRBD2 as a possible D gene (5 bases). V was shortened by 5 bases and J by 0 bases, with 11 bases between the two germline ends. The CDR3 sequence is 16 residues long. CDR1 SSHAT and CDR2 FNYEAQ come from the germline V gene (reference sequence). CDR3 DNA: TGTGCCAGCAGCCCGGGGATGGCCTCTGGGGCCAACGTCCTGACTTTC. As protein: CASSPGMASGANVLTF.

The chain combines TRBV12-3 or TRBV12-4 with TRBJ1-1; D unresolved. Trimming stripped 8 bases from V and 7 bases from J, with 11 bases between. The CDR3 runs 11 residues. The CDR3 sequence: CASLSEGEAFF. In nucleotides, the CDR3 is TGTGCCAGCTTATCAGAGGGTGAAGCTTTCTTT.

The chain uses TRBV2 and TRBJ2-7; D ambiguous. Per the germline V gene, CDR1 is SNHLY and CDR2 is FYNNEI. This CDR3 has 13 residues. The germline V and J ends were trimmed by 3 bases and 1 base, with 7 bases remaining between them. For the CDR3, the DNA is TGTGCCAGCAGTGACGGCCATTCCTACGAGCAGTACTTC. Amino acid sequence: CASSDGHSYEQYF.

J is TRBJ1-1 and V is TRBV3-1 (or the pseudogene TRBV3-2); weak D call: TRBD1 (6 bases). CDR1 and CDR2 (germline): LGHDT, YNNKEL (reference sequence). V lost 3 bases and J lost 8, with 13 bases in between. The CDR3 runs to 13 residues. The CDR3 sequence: CASSQPEGHEAFF. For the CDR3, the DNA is TGTGCCAGCAGCCAGCCCGAGGGACACGAAGCTTTCTTT.

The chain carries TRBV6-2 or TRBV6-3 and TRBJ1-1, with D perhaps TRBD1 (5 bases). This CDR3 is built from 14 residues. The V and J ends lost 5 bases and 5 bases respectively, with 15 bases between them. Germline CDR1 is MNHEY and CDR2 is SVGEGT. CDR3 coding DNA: TGTGCCAGCAGTCCCTCCCGAGGGGAGACTGAAGCTTTCTTT. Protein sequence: CASSPSRGETEAFF.

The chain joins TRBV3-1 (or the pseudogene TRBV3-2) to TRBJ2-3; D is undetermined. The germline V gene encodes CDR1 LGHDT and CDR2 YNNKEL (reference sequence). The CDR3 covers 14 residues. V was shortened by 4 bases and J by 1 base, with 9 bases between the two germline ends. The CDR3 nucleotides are TGTGCCAGCAGCCCAAGAAGTCGCACAGATACGCAGTATTTT. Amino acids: CASSPRSRTDTQYF.

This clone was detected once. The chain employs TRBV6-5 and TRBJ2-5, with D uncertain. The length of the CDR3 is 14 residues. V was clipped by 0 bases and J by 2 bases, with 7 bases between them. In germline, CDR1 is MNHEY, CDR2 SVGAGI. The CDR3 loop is CASSYSETQETQYF. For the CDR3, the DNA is TGTGCCAGCAGTTACTCGGAGACACAAGAGACCCAGTACTTC.

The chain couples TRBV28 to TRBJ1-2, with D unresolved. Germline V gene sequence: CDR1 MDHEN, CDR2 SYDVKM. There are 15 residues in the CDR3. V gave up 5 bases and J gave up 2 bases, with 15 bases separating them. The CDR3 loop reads CASSGRSRRNYGYTF. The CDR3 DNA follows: TGTGCCAGCAGTGGCCGGAGTAGGCGAAACTATGGCTACACCTTC.

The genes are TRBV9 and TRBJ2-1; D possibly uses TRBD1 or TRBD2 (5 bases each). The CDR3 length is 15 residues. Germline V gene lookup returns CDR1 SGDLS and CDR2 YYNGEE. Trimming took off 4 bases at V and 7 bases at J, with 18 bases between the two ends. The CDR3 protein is CASSPEGTRWNEQFF. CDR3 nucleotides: TGTGCCAGCAGCCCCGAGGGGACCCGGTGGAATGAGCAGTTCTTC.

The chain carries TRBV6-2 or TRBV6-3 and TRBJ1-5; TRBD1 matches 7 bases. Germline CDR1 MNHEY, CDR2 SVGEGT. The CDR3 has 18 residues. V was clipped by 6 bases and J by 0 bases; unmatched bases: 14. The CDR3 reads CASSLEPTGAYSNQPQHF. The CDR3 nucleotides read TGTGCCAGCAGCCTGGAGCCTACAGGGGCATATAGCAATCAGCCCCAGCATTTT.

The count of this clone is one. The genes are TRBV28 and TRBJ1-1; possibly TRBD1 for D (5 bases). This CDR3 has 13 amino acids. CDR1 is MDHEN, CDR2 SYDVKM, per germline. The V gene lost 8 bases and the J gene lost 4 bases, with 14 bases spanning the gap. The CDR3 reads CASQGASSTEAFF. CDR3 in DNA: TGTGCCAGCCAAGGGGCTTCGAGCACTGAAGCTTTCTTT.

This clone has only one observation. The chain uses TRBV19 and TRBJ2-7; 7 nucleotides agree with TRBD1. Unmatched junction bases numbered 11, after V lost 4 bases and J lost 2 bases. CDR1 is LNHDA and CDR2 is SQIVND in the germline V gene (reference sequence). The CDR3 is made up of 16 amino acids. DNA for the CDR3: TGTGCCAGTAGTAAAATAAGACAGGGTGCCACCTACGAGCAGTACTTC. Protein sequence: CASSKIRQGATYEQYF.

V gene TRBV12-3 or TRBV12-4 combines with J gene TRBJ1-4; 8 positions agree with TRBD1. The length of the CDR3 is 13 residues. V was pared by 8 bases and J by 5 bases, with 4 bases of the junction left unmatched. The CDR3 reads CASQGQENEKLFF. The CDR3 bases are TGTGCCAGCCAGGGACAGGAGAATGAAAAACTGTTTTTT.

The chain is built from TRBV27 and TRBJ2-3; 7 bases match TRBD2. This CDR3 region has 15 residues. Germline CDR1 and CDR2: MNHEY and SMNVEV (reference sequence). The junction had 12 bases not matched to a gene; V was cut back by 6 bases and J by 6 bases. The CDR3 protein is CASSPNPQLADTQYF. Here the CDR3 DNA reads TGTGCCAGCAGCCCAAATCCCCAACTAGCGGATACGCAGTATTTT.

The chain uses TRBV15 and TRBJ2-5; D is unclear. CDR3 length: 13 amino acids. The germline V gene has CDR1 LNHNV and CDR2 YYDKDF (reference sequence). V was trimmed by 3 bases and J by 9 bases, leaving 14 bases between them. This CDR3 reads CATSRDPISAQYF. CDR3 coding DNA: TGTGCCACCAGCAGGGACCCGATCAGTGCCCAGTACTTC.

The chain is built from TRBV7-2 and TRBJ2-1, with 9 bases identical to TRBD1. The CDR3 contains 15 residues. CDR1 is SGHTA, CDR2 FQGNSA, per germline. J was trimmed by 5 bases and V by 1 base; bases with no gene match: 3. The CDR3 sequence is CASSLGGTGNNEQFF. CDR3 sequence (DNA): TGTGCCAGCAGCTTAGGTGGGACAGGGAACAATGAGCAGTTCTTC.

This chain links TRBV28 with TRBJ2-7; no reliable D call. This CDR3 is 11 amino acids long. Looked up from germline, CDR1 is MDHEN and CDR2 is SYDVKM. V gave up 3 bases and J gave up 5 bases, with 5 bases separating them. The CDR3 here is CASSFIHEQYF. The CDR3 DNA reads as TGTGCCAGCAGTTTCATACACGAGCAGTACTTC. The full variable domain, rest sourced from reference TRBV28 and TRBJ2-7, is DVKVTQSSRYLVKRTGEKVFLECVQDMDHENMFWYRQDPGLGLRLIYFSYDVKMKEKGDIPEGYSVSREKKERFSLILESASTNQTSMYLCASSFIHEQYFGPGTRLTVT.

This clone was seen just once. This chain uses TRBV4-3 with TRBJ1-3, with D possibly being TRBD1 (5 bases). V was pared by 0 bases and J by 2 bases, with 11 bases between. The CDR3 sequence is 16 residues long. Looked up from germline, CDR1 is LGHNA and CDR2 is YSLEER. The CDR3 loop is CASSQDKGTAGNTIYF. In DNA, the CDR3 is TGCGCCAGCAGCCAAGATAAAGGGACGGCTGGAAACACCATATATTTT.

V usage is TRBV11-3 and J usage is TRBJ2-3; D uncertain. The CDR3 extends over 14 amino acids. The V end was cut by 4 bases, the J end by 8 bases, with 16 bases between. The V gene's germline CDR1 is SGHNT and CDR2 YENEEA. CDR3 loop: CASSYSWDLSTQYF. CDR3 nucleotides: TGTGCCAGCAGCTACTCCTGGGATTTGAGTACGCAGTATTTT.

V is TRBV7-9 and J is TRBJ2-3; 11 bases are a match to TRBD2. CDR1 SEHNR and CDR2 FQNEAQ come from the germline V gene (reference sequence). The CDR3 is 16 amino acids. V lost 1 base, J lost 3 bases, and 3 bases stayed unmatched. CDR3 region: CASSLESSGGTDTQYF. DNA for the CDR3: TGTGCCAGCAGCTTAGAGTCTAGCGGGGGGACAGATACGCAGTATTTT. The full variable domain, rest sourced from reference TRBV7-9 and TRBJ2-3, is DTGVSQNPRHKITKRGQNVTFRCDPISEHNRLYWYRQTLGQGPEFLTYFQNEAQLEKSRLLSDRFSAERPKGSFSTLEIQRTEQGDSAMYLCASSLESSGGTDTQYFGPGTRLTVL.

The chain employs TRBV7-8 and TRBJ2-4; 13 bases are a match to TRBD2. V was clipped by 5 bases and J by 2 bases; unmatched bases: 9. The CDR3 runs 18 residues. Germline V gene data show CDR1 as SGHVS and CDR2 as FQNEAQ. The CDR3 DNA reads TGTGCCAGCAGCACAACTAGCGGGGGGGAGGTGACCAAAAACATTCAGTACTTC. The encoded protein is CASSTTSGGEVTKNIQYF.

In DNA, the CDR3 is TGTGCCAGCAGCTTGTCGCGACAGGGTCTTGAAAAACTGTTTTTT. The encoded protein is CASSLSRQGLEKLFF. V usage is TRBV5-6 and J usage is TRBJ1-4; 7 nucleotides agree with TRBD1. Trimming at V came to 1 base and at J to 7 bases, leaving 7 bases not matched to a gene. The germline CDR1 and CDR2 sequences are SGHDT and YYEEEE. CDR3 length: 15 residues.

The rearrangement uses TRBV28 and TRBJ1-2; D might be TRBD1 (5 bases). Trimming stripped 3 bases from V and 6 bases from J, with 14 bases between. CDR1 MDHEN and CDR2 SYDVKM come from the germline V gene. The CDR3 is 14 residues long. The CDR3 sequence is CASSFGNRGDGYTF. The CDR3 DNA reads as TGTGCCAGCAGTTTCGGCAATCGGGGGGATGGCTACACCTTC.

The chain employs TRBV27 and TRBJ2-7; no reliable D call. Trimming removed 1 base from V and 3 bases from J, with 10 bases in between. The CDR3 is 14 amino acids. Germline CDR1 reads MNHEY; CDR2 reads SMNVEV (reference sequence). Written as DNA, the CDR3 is TGTGCCAGCAGTTTATTGGGCACAGACTACGAGCAGTACTTC. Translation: CASSLLGTDYEQYF.

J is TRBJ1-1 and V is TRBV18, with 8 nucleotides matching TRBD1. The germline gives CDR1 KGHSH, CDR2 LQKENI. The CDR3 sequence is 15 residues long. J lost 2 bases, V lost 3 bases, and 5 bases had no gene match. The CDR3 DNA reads TGTGCCAGCTCACCCCCGGACAGGGTTAACACTGAAGCTTTCTTT. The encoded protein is CASSPPDRVNTEAFF.